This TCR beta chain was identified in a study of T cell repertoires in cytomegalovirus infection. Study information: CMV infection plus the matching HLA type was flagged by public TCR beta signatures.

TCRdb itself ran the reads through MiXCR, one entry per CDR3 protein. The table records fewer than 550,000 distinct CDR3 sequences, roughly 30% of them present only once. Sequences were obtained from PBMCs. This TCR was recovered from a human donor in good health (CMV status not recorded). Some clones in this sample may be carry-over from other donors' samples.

This chain's CDR3 is CASPRPPNRDYEQYF. The CDR3 DNA is TGTGCCAGCCCCAGGCCCCCGAACCGAGACTACGAGCAGTACTTC. The chain couples TRBV7-8 to TRBJ2-7; D gene ambiguous. CDR3 length: 15 residues. With 8 bases removed from V and 3 bases from J, the gap between germline ends came to 20 bases. Germline lookup yields CDR1 SGHVS and CDR2 FQNEAQ.